The T cell receptor beta chain under discussion was sequenced for a study of OX40 agonist ivuxolimab in advanced cancers. This clone has a single count. The table came from immunoSEQ multiplex PCR; TCRdb's copy has only in-frame clones and leaves some out. The sample carries about 95,000 clones, approximately 85% recorded once. Autoimmune disease history or systemic immunosuppression meant exclusion. Deletions cut 8 bases from V and 0 bases from J, with 11 bases between. Germline CDR1 is LNHDA and CDR2 is SQIVND (reference sequence). The CDR3 runs 14 residues. The chain employs TRBV19 and TRBJ2-4; maybe TRBD2 (5 bases). The TCR was taken from an adult with an advanced solid tumor such as melanoma, head and neck, liver or kidney cancer. The sequencing here drew on CD4+ or CD8+ T cells sorted from blood, taken in a trial of the OX40 agonist ivuxolimab. This CDR3 is CASAPREAKNIQYF. The CDR3 nucleotides read TGTGCCAGTGCCCCTCGGGAAGCCAAAAACATTCAGTACTTC.